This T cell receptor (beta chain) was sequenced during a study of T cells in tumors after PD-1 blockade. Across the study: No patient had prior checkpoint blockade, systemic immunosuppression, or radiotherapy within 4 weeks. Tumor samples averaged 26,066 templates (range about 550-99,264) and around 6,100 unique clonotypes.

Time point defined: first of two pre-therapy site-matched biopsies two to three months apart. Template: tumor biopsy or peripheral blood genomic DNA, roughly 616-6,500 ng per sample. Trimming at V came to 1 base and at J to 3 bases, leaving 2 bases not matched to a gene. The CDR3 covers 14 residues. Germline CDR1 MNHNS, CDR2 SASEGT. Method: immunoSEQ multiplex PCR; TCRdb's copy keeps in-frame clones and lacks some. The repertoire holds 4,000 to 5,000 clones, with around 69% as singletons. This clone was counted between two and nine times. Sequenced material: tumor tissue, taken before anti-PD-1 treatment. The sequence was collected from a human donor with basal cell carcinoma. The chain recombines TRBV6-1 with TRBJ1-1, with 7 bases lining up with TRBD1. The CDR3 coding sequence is TGTGCCAGCAGTGAAGGTACAGGGGACACTGAAGCTTTCTTT. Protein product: CASSEGTGDTEAFF.